Shown below are 32 T cell receptor beta chains from a single sample sequenced in a study of T-cell reconstitution after alpha-beta-depleted transplantation in children. Preparation of the TCRbeta library was carried out with unique molecular identifiers. TCRdb fed the PCR reads into MiXCR, producing one record per CDR3 protein. The repertoire holds fewer than 700,000 distinct CDR3 sequences, with around 13% as singletons. This material consisted of PBMCs, mostly from graft donor cells, taken 360 days after TCRalphabeta/CD19-depleted stem cell transplant. These receptor sequences come from a male patient younger than 18 who had a stem cell transplant for acute myeloid leukemia, so the T cells may come from the graft donor.

This clonotype has just a few counts. The chain couples TRBV11-3 to TRBJ2-5; 7 positions match TRBD1. The CDR3 runs 14 residues. V lost 3 bases, J lost 7 bases, and 8 bases stayed unmatched. CDR1 is SGHNT and CDR2 is YENEEA in the germline V gene. As DNA, the CDR3 is TGTGCCAGCAGCTTTGGCAGGGGGATTGGGACCCAGTACTTC. This translates into CASSFGRGIGTQYF.

The table lists this clonotype with a few counts. The chain has TRBV7-2 and TRBJ2-1, with D perhaps given as TRBD1 or TRBD2 (6 bases each). V gave up 1 base and J gave up 6 bases, with 13 bases separating them. The CDR3 is 15 residues long. Germline assignment: CDR1 SGHTA and CDR2 FQGNSA. The DNA for the CDR3 is TGTGCCAGCAGCTTAGTTGGGGGGCGGTTCAATGAGCAGTTCTTC. Protein: CASSLVGGRFNEQFF.

The gene calls are TRBV19 and TRBJ2-1, with a possible D match to TRBD2 (6 bases). The length of the CDR3 is 15 residues. Germline V gives CDR1 LNHDA, CDR2 SQIVND (reference sequence). Between the trimmed V and J ends, which lost 4 bases and 8 bases, there was a span of 18 bases. The CDR3 DNA is TGTGCCAGTAGTACCCCAGGAAGCGGGTGGGATGAGCAGTTCTTC. This gives the protein CASSTPGSGWDEQFF.

This chain links TRBV4-2 with TRBJ2-5; the D gene is possibly TRBD2 (6 bases). This CDR3 is 16 amino acids long. Trimming stripped 2 bases from V and 0 bases from J, with 13 bases between. From germline, CDR1 is LGHNA and CDR2 YNFKEQ. The CDR3 region is CASSQPAGTYQETQYF. In DNA form, the CDR3 reads TGTGCCAGCAGCCAACCAGCCGGGACTTACCAAGAGACCCAGTACTTC.

This clonotype was seen a handful of times. The gene calls are TRBV9 and TRBJ2-1; 10 nucleotides agree with TRBD2. The CDR3 runs 14 residues. J lost 9 bases, V lost 2 bases, and 5 bases had no gene match. CDR1 and CDR2 from the germline V gene are SGDLS and YYNGEE. CDR3 in DNA: TGTGCCAGCAGCGTCCTAGCGGGAGAGGTTGAGCAGTTCTTC. Its translation is CASSVLAGEVEQFF.

This chain connects TRBV7-9 to TRBJ2-2, with TRBD1 identical over 8 bases. The CDR3 loop spans 16 amino acids. Germline CDR1 is SEHNR and CDR2 is FQNEAQ (reference sequence). J was trimmed by 5 bases and V by 3 bases; bases with no gene match: 8. The CDR3 spells CASSFEVRTGTGELFF. The CDR3 DNA sequence: TGTGCCAGCAGCTTCGAGGTCAGGACAGGGACCGGGGAGCTGTTTTTT. The whole variable domain, remainder taken from reference TRBV7-9 and TRBJ2-2, is DTGVSQNPRHKITKRGQNVTFRCDPISEHNRLYWYRQTLGQGPEFLTYFQNEAQLEKSRLLSDRFSAERPKGSFSTLEIQRTEQGDSAMYLCASSFEVRTGTGELFFGEGSRLTVL.

There are many counts of this clonotype. J is TRBJ2-2 and V is TRBV3-1; unclear D gene. There are 14 residues in the CDR3. Between the trimmed V and J ends, which lost 6 bases and 1 base, there was a span of 9 bases. Looked up from germline, CDR1 is LGHDT and CDR2 is YNNKEL (reference sequence). In DNA, the CDR3 is TGTGCCAGCAGACCTTCGGGGAACACCGGGGAGCTGTTTTTT. It encodes CASRPSGNTGELFF. Looking up the rest from reference TRBV3-1 and TRBJ2-2 gives the full variable domain: DTAVSQTPKYLVTQMGNDKSIKCEQNLGHDTMYWYKQDSKKFLKIMFSYNNKELIINETVPNRFSPKSPDKAHLNLHINSLELGDSAVYFCASRPSGNTGELFFGEGSRLTVL.

This clonotype has a count of ten or more. J is TRBJ2-3 and V is TRBV12-3 or TRBV12-4; a possible D gene is TRBD2 (7 bases). The CDR3 extends over 16 amino acids. Trimming removed 5 bases at V and 2 bases at J, with 17 bases between. The CDR3 loop reads CASSPGAGDDTDTQYF. CDR3 sequence (DNA): TGTGCCAGCAGTCCAGGGGCGGGGGACGACACAGATACGCAGTATTTT.

This clonotype showed up just a few times. The gene calls are TRBV14 and TRBJ2-3; 7 bases agree with TRBD2. V lost 1 base and J lost 0; bases outside the gene matches: 1. Germline values: CDR1 SGHDN, CDR2 FVKESK. The CDR3 contains 15 residues. CDR3 protein: CASSQGRGSTDTQYF. The CDR3 DNA reads as TGTGCCAGCAGCCAAGGGCGGGGGAGCACAGATACGCAGTATTTT.

Many counts were recorded for this clonotype. The gene calls are TRBV20-1 and TRBJ2-7; D is undetermined. This CDR3 comprises 11 residues. Trimming took 1 base from V and 6 from J, leaving 7 bases between them. Germline assignment: CDR1 DFQATT and CDR2 SNEGSKA (reference sequence). Written as DNA, the CDR3 is TGCAGTGCTAGAGTTAGTAGCGAGCAGTACTTC. It encodes CSARVSSEQYF.

This clonotype was detected a few times. The chain links TRBV25-1 to TRBJ2-5, with TRBD1 matching 7 bases. The ends lost 8 bases at V and 5 bases at J; junction bases unmatched: 8. Germline CDR1 is MGHDK and CDR2 is SYGVNS. This CDR3 has 13 residues. This CDR3 is CASPLDREETQYF. Written as DNA, the CDR3 is TGTGCCAGCCCCCTCGACAGGGAGGAGACCCAGTACTTC. The full variable domain, in which reference TRBV25-1 and TRBJ2-5 provide the parts outside the CDR3, is EADIYQTPRYLVIGTGKKITLECSQTMGHDKMYWYQQDPGMELHLIHYSYGVNSTEKGDLSSESTVSRIRTEHFPLTLESARPSHTSQYLCASPLDREETQYFGPGTRLLVL.

The chain links TRBV27 to TRBJ2-5; 8 positions match TRBD1. Germline lookup yields CDR1 MNHEY and CDR2 SMNVEV (reference sequence). CDR3 length equals 15 residues. The V segment lost 0 bases and the J segment 4 bases; nucleotides outside the gene matches: 4. CDR3 in amino acids: CASSLSRTGIETQYF. The CDR3 region has the DNA TGTGCCAGCAGTTTATCGCGGACAGGGATAGAGACCCAGTACTTC.

CDR3 DNA: TGTGCCAGCAGCTTCCGACAGGGGCAAGAGACCCAGTACTTC. Translating gives CASSFRQGQETQYF. The V and J genes are TRBV7-2 and TRBJ2-5; 8 nucleotides line up with TRBD1. The CDR3 runs 14 residues. CDR1 is SGHTA, CDR2 FQGNSA, per germline. The ends lost 3 bases at V and 2 bases at J; junction bases unmatched: 2.

The chain recombines TRBV4-1 with TRBJ2-7; D remains ambiguous. CDR1 MGHRA and CDR2 YSYEKL come from the germline V gene. This CDR3 has 14 residues. V lost 1 base to trimming and J lost 1 base, with 8 bases between them. CDR3 DNA sequence: TGCGCCAGCAGCCAAGTGGCCAGTTCCTACGAGCAGTACTTC. Translated: CASSQVASSYEQYF.

The rearrangement links TRBV25-1 to TRBJ1-2; 8 positions agree with TRBD1. The ends lost 2 bases at V and 7 bases at J; junction bases unmatched: 6. This CDR3 is built from 14 residues. Germline V CDR1 and CDR2: MGHDK, SYGVNS. The CDR3: CASSESQGASGYTF. CDR3 DNA: TGTGCCAGCAGTGAAAGCCAGGGGGCTAGTGGCTACACCTTC.

This clonotype was counted between two and nine times. V usage is TRBV5-1 and J usage is TRBJ2-5; a possible D gene is TRBD1 (6 bases). With 2 bases removed from V and 2 bases from J, the gap between germline ends came to 13 bases. The CDR3 runs 15 residues. Per the germline V gene, CDR1 is SGHRS and CDR2 is YFSETQ. The CDR3: CASSFSTGSQETQYF. CDR3 sequence (DNA): TGCGCCAGCAGCTTTTCGACAGGTTCTCAAGAGACCCAGTACTTC.

V and J are TRBV5-1 and TRBJ2-1; 10 bases are a match to TRBD2. This CDR3 is 16 amino acids long. CDR1 and CDR2 (germline): SGHRS, YFSETQ. J lost 1 base, V lost 3 bases, and 4 bases had no gene match. As DNA, the CDR3 is TGCGCCAGCAGCTCGGGACTAGCGTCTTCCTACAATGAGCAGTTCTTC. It specifies CASSSGLASSYNEQFF.

This chain joins TRBV7-2 and TRBJ2-7; 7 bases are shared with TRBD2. With V trimmed by 8 bases and J by 0 bases, 4 bases remained unmatched. The germline gives CDR1 SGHTA, CDR2 FQGNSA. The CDR3 spans 13 residues. This chain's CDR3 is CASLREISYEQYF. Here the CDR3 DNA reads TGTGCCAGCTTGCGGGAGATCTCCTACGAGCAGTACTTC. The whole variable domain, remainder taken from reference TRBV7-2 and TRBJ2-7, is GAGVSQSPSNKVTEKGKDVELRCDPISGHTALYWYRQSLGQGLEFLIYFQGNSAPDKSGLPSDRFSAERTGGSVSTLTIQRTQQEDSAVYLCASLREISYEQYFGPGTRLTVT.

Ten or more counts support this clonotype. V and J are TRBV28 and TRBJ2-1; 12 bases line up with TRBD2. J gave up 4 bases and V 2 bases, and 3 bases lay outside the gene matches. Germline CDR1 and CDR2: MDHEN and SYDVKM. The length of the CDR3 is 16 residues. The CDR3, as DNA: TGTGCCAGCAGTTTAGCGCTAGCGGGAGGGTACAATGAGCAGTTCTTC. This sequence encodes CASSLALAGGYNEQFF.

The V call is TRBV10-3, the J call TRBJ1-3; 9 bases are a match to TRBD1. The length of the CDR3 is 16 residues. CDR1 and CDR2 from the germline V gene are ENHRY and SYGVKD. The J segment lost 2 bases and the V segment lost 0 bases, leaving 2 bases of the junction unmatched. The CDR3 is CAISESRDRAGNTIYF. CDR3 bases: TGTGCCATCAGTGAGTCACGGGACAGGGCTGGAAACACCATATATTTT.

The chain is built from TRBV15 and TRBJ1-2, with 10 nucleotides matching TRBD1. The length of the CDR3 is 14 residues. Germline values: CDR1 LNHNV, CDR2 YYDKDF (reference sequence). Trimming at V came to 3 bases and at J to 5 bases, leaving 3 bases not matched to a gene. CDR3 sequence (DNA): TGTGCCACCAGCAGGCCGGACAGGGGGTATGGCTACACCTTC. Residues: CATSRPDRGYGYTF.

This chain connects TRBV20-1 to TRBJ2-1; the match to TRBD2 covers 7 bases. The V gene end was trimmed by 1 base and the J gene end by 5 bases; junction bases not matched to a gene: 17. This CDR3 contains 18 residues. Germline lookup yields CDR1 DFQATT and CDR2 SNEGSKA (reference sequence). CDR3 DNA: TGCAGTGCTAGAGGAGATCCCCGAGCGGGAAAAATCGACAATGAGCAGTTCTTC. This translates into CSARGDPRAGKIDNEQFF.

This clonotype was detected ten times or more. The V gene is TRBV7-2, the J gene TRBJ2-2; 12 bases are a match to TRBD2. Germline trimming cut 3 bases from V and 3 bases from J; bases unmatched to any gene: 5. Per the germline V gene, CDR1 is SGHTA and CDR2 is FQGNSA. The CDR3 covers 17 residues. The CDR3 DNA is TGTGCCAGCAGCTTCTGGACTAGCGGGAAATACACCGGGGAGCTGTTTTTT. This translates into CASSFWTSGKYTGELFF.

The V and J genes are TRBV7-8 and TRBJ1-2, with no clear D. V was pared by 3 bases and J by 5 bases, with 16 bases between. The CDR3 length is 15 residues. CDR1 and CDR2 from the germline V gene are SGHVS and FQNEAQ. The DNA for the CDR3 is TGTGCCAGCAGCTTGGCCTACAAAGCGGGGTATGGCTACACCTTC. Its protein is CASSLAYKAGYGYTF.

The chain has TRBV5-6 and TRBJ2-7, with D perhaps TRBD2 (6 bases). Trimming took 9 bases from V and 3 from J, leaving 13 bases between them. There are 12 residues in the CDR3. Germline CDR1 SGHDT, CDR2 YYEEEE. The CDR3 nucleotides are TGTGCCATCGGCCTCGGGGGCTACGAGCAGTACTTC. Translated: CAIGLGGYEQYF.

The sample holds many counts of this clonotype. A junction end diverges from the germline sequence, so it may reflect a read error. V and J are TRBV6-6 and TRBJ2-1; no clear D gene. The CDR3 runs 12 residues. Germline V gene data show CDR1 as MNHNY and CDR2 as SVGAGI (reference sequence). In DNA form, the CDR3 reads TGTGCCAGCAGTTACTCACCCTCCTCGAGACTCTTC. Protein: CASSYSPSSRLF.

In its sample, this clonotype was seen a few times. The chain has TRBV27 and TRBJ2-1; 8 nucleotides match TRBD2. The trim removed 0 bases at V and 3 bases at J, leaving 7 bases unmatched. The V gene's germline CDR1 is MNHEY and CDR2 SMNVEV (reference sequence). The CDR3 totals 17 residues. DNA for the CDR3: TGTGCCAGCAGTTTATCGGCCCTAGCGGGTATCTACAATGAGCAGTTCTTC. Encoded protein: CASSLSALAGIYNEQFF.

This clonotype has just a few counts. The rearrangement uses TRBV10-3 and TRBJ2-7; TRBD2 aligns across 9 bases. This CDR3 comprises 13 residues. J lost 6 bases, V lost 9 bases, and 9 bases had no gene match. Germline V lookup: CDR1 ENHRY, CDR2 SYGVKD. CDR3 protein: CAILAGVNFEQYF. The DNA of the CDR3 is TGTGCCATATTAGCGGGAGTGAACTTCGAGCAGTACTTC.

This clonotype showed up many times. The J gene is TRBJ1-1, the V gene TRBV20-1, with no clear D. Germline values: CDR1 DFQATT, CDR2 SNEGSKA (reference sequence). Between the trimmed V and J ends, which lost 3 bases and 3 bases, there was a span of 20 bases. CDR3 length: 16 residues. The DNA for the CDR3 is TGCAGTGCTAGTTTATCTGGGGAGGGATTCTACACTGAAGCTTTCTTT. The encoded protein is CSASLSGEGFYTEAFF.

The chain is built from TRBV20-1 and TRBJ2-3; unclear D gene. Trimming removed 0 bases from V and 4 bases from J, with 14 bases in between. CDR1 DFQATT and CDR2 SNEGSKA come from the germline V gene (reference sequence). The CDR3 runs to 15 residues. CDR3 DNA sequence: TGCAGTGCTAGAGATCTCCCTTCGTGGTCAGATACGCAGTATTTT. Encoded protein: CSARDLPSWSDTQYF.

Ten or more counts support this clonotype. The gene calls are TRBV4-3 and TRBJ2-7, with D tentatively TRBD2 (9 bases). The CDR3 totals 16 residues. Germline CDR1 is LGHNA and CDR2 is YSLEER. Trimming cost V 2 bases and J 4 bases, with 18 bases left between them. The CDR3 region has the DNA TGCGCCAGCAGCCAAATGGGGACAGGACTAGCGTACGAGCAGTACTTC. As protein: CASSQMGTGLAYEQYF.

The chain uses TRBV5-1 and TRBJ2-1, with 7 nucleotides matching TRBD2. J gave up 8 bases and V 7 bases, and 9 bases lay outside the gene matches. CDR3 size: 13 residues. The germline CDR1 and CDR2 sequences are SGHRS and YFSETQ. The CDR3: CASAAGVTDEQFF. CDR3 nucleotide sequence: TGCGCCAGCGCTGCGGGAGTAACGGATGAGCAGTTCTTC. Drawing the rest from reference TRBV5-1 and TRBJ2-1, the complete variable domain is KAGVTQTPRYLIKTRGQQVTLSCSPISGHRSVSWYQQTPGQGLQFLFEYFSETQRNKGNFPGRFSGRQFSNSRSEMNVSTLELGDSALYLCASAAGVTDEQFFGPGTRLTVL.